One sample yielded the 21 T cell receptor beta chains listed below, sequenced in a study of graft-versus-host responses after intestinal transplantation. The repertoire was sequenced with immunoSEQ multiplex PCR; TCRdb's copy has only in-frame clones and lacks some. The sample holds 9,500 to 13,000 clones, around three quarters seen once. Processed graft tissue released its intraepithelial and lamina propria lymphocytes. The source material was ileum tissue, sampled 23 days after intestinal transplant. These receptors all come from a human patient who received an intestinal transplant, so some T cells may come from the graft donor.

This clone was seen a handful of times. This chain links TRBV11-3 with TRBJ2-7, with D unclear. Germline V gene data show CDR1 as SGHNT and CDR2 as YENEEA. Trimming left V 3 bases short and J 1 base short, with 7 bases between. The CDR3 consists of 13 residues. The CDR3 nucleotides are TGTGCCAGCAGCTTTGGCACGTCCTACGAGCAGTACTTC. Amino acid sequence: CASSFGTSYEQYF.

The chain joins TRBV7-2 to TRBJ1-5; D is uncertain. Germline loops: CDR1 SGHTA, CDR2 FQGNSA. Trimming shortened V by 5 bases and J by 2 bases, and 25 bases separated the two germline ends. The CDR3 loop spans 19 amino acids. Written as DNA, the CDR3 is TGTGCCAGCAGCGGAACACGGACCCAAGGTCTTTATGGCAATCAGCCCCAGCATTTT. Translating it yields CASSGTRTQGLYGNQPQHF.

The chain is built from TRBV5-1 and TRBJ1-2; D is undetermined. The V gene's germline CDR1 is SGHRS and CDR2 YFSETQ. This CDR3 region has 13 residues. Deletions cut 4 bases from V and 8 bases from J, with 15 bases between. The CDR3 is CASSPKRSTGYTF. The DNA of the CDR3 is TGCGCCAGCAGCCCGAAACGTTCAACGGGCTACACCTTC.

The chain couples TRBV14 to TRBJ1-3, with D possibly TRBD1 on 6 matching bases. This CDR3 is 16 amino acids long. The ends were cut back, 4 bases at V and 0 bases at J, with 13 bases in the middle. Germline CDR1 reads SGHDN; CDR2 reads FVKESK. Here the CDR3 DNA reads TGTGCCAGCAGCCCCCAGGGGAGCTTCTCTGGAAACACCATATATTTT. Translation: CASSPQGSFSGNTIYF.

The rearrangement joins TRBV27 to TRBJ1-5; D remains unclear. Germline CDR1 MNHEY, CDR2 SMNVEV (reference sequence). V was cut by 2 bases and J by 5 bases, with 10 bases left in between. The CDR3 is made up of 14 amino acids. The CDR3 region has the DNA TGTGCCAGCAGTTTACTAGGTGGTCATCAGCCCCAGCATTTT. It is translated as CASSLLGGHQPQHF.

This clone was seen more than once but under ten times. The rearrangement joins TRBV19 to TRBJ2-2, with TRBD1 matching 12 bases. Germline-derived CDR1 and CDR2 are LNHDA and SQIVND (reference sequence). This CDR3 region has 14 residues. The junction had 6 bases not matched to a gene; V was cut back by 9 bases and J by 7 bases. DNA for the CDR3: TGTGCCAGCCGGGACAGGGGGCGTAACGGGGAGCTGTTTTTT. Translating it yields CASRDRGRNGELFF.

This clone was observed once. The chain joins TRBV14 to TRBJ2-7; tentatively, D is TRBD1 (7 bases). Germline CDR1 reads SGHDN; CDR2 reads FVKESK. This CDR3 has 17 amino acids. The germline V and J ends were trimmed by 1 base and 4 bases, with 20 bases remaining between them. The CDR3 DNA is TGTGCCAGCAGCCAAGGATTAGGTTTACAGGGGACTTACGAGCAGTACTTC. It encodes CASSQGLGLQGTYEQYF.

The genes are TRBV7-9 and TRBJ2-3; 8 positions agree with TRBD2. Germline assignment: CDR1 SEHNR and CDR2 FQNEAQ (reference sequence). This CDR3 has 17 amino acids. The trim removed 5 bases at V and 2 bases at J, leaving 12 bases unmatched. The CDR3 region is CASSASGGGPFTDTQYF. As DNA, the CDR3 is TGTGCCAGCAGCGCCAGTGGCGGGGGGCCTTTCACAGATACGCAGTATTTT.

In its sample, this clone was seen a few times. The chain's CDR3 is CATNTGTGGNQPQHF. The CDR3 DNA reads as TGTGCCACCAACACTGGGACAGGGGGTAATCAGCCCCAGCATTTT. This chain uses TRBV15 with TRBJ1-5; 11 nucleotides align to TRBD1. This CDR3 spans 15 amino acids. Trimming took 7 bases from V and 4 from J; bases not matched to a gene: 6. CDR1 is LNHNV and CDR2 is YYDKDF in the germline V gene (reference sequence).

The chain uses TRBV7-6 and TRBJ2-3, with a tentative D call TRBD2 (7 bases). V was pared by 1 base and J by 1 base, with 12 bases between. The length of the CDR3 is 16 residues. CDR1 is SGHVS and CDR2 is FNYEAQ in the germline V gene. CDR3 bases: TGTGCCAGCAGCTTAGGGGGGCTAGCGGGCACAGATACGCAGTATTTT. It translates to CASSLGGLAGTDTQYF.

The rearrangement links TRBV6-5 to TRBJ2-7, with TRBD2 matching 9 bases. CDR3 length equals 14 residues. Germline CDR1 reads MNHEY; CDR2 reads SVGAGI. The V gene end was trimmed by 6 bases and the J gene end by 4 bases; junction bases not matched to a gene: 7. CDR3 in amino acids: CASRPSSGAYEQYF. The CDR3 DNA follows: TGTGCCAGCAGGCCGTCTAGCGGGGCTTACGAGCAGTACTTC.

The rearrangement links TRBV27 to TRBJ2-7, with TRBD2 identical over 8 bases. CDR3 length: 17 amino acids. Germline V gene lookup returns CDR1 MNHEY and CDR2 SMNVEV (reference sequence). V was pared by 4 bases and J by 3 bases, with 14 bases of the junction left unmatched. The CDR3 nucleotides read TGTGCCAGCAGTTCCCTGACTAGACTAGCGTTAAGCTACGAGCAGTACTTC. Translating it yields CASSSLTRLALSYEQYF.

The chain recombines TRBV5-7 with TRBJ1-1, with a tentative D call TRBD1 (6 bases). TRBV5-7 qualifies as an ORF whose function is uncertain. This CDR3 comprises 12 residues. Trimming cost V 4 bases and J 9 bases, with 13 bases left between them. In DNA, the CDR3 is TGTGCCAGCAGCGGGGGACAAGATAAAGCTTTCTTT. This encodes CASSGGQDKAFF.

The chain employs TRBV18 and TRBJ2-3, with D uncertain. V lost 3 bases, J lost 7 bases, and 20 bases lay in between. The CDR3 is 16 residues long. Germline assignment: CDR1 KGHSH and CDR2 LQKENI. The chain's CDR3 is CASSPFVAQSENTQYF. Here the CDR3 DNA reads TGTGCCAGCTCACCCTTTGTAGCCCAAAGTGAAAATACGCAGTATTTT.

The CDR3 bases are TGTGCCAGCAGTTTAGGGCTAGCGGGATACAATGAGCAGTTCTTC. Encoded protein: CASSLGLAGYNEQFF. The chain is built from TRBV28 and TRBJ2-1; 9 bases fit TRBD2. The germline V gene encodes CDR1 MDHEN and CDR2 SYDVKM. J lost 4 bases, V lost 2 bases, and 3 bases had no gene match. The length of the CDR3 is 15 residues.

V and J are TRBV11-2 and TRBJ2-3, with D tentatively TRBD1 or TRBD2 (5 bases each). The germline gives CDR1 SGHAT, CDR2 FQNNGV. Trimming took off 0 bases at V and 4 bases at J, with 8 bases between the two ends. The CDR3 extends over 14 amino acids. The CDR3 loop reads CASSLESGPDTQYF. The CDR3 DNA reads TGTGCCAGCAGCTTAGAGTCGGGGCCAGATACGCAGTATTTT.

The rearrangement joins TRBV6-6 to TRBJ2-2; D uncertain. The V gene's germline CDR1 is MNHNY and CDR2 SVGAGI (reference sequence). V lost 6 bases to trimming and J lost 2 bases, with 10 bases between them. The CDR3 is 14 residues long. CDR3 in DNA: TGTGCCAGCAGGTGGTCCGGAAACACCGGGGAGCTGTTTTTT. Translated, it gives CASRWSGNTGELFF.

The chain recombines TRBV7-2 with TRBJ2-1; 11 positions agree with TRBD2. The CDR3 consists of 15 residues. Per germline, CDR1 SGHTA and CDR2 FQGNSA. Trimming removed 4 bases from V and 4 bases from J; junction bases left unmatched: 3. The CDR3: CASSSLAGGYNEQFF. The CDR3, as DNA: TGTGCCAGCAGCTCGCTAGCGGGAGGATACAATGAGCAGTTCTTC.

The rearrangement joins TRBV6-5 to TRBJ1-5, with 12 bases identical to TRBD1. J lost 5 bases, V lost 4 bases, and 3 bases had no gene match. This CDR3 is 15 amino acids long. Per germline, CDR1 MNHEY and CDR2 SVGAGI. Written as DNA, the CDR3 is TGTGCCAGCAGTTCCGGGACAGGGGGCGATCAGCCCCAGCATTTT. Its translation: CASSSGTGGDQPQHF.

The V call is TRBV9, the J call TRBJ1-2, with TRBD1 as a possible D gene (6 bases). The V end was cut by 2 bases, the J end by 1 base, with 18 bases between. CDR3 length: 17 amino acids. The germline gives CDR1 SGDLS, CDR2 YYNGEE. The CDR3 spells CASSVSQDSRHNYGYTF. For the CDR3, the DNA is TGTGCCAGCAGCGTCTCGCAGGACAGCCGCCATAACTATGGCTACACCTTC.

This clone is classed as large. This sequence joins TRBV6-1 and TRBJ1-3, with D maybe TRBD1 (5 bases). The CDR3 runs 14 residues. Trimming cost V 8 bases and J 2 bases, with 13 bases left between them. Germline CDR1 is MNHNS and CDR2 is SASEGT. For the CDR3, the DNA is TGTGCCAGCCTTTCCCCGGGGCCTGGAAACACCATATATTTT. This codes for CASLSPGPGNTIYF.